One and the same sample provided the 13 T cell receptor beta chains below, sequenced in a study of response to subunit inactivated influenza vaccine. TCRdb analysed the RT-PCR reads with MiXCR anew, one entry per CDR3 protein. The table has 500,000 to 550,000 distinct CDR3 sequences, 7.6% seen once. The material was PBMCs from blood, obtained around 25 months after vaccination. The receptors originated from a man aged 45 to 75 who received an inactivated influenza vaccine.

With respect to this clonotype: One end of the junction is discordant with germline, which a read error may explain. The CDR3 nucleotides are TGTGCCAGGAGTTTAGCGCGTCAGGGTACCGGGGAGCTGTTTTTT. This encodes CARSLARQGTGELFF. The chain couples TRBV12-3 or TRBV12-4 to TRBJ2-2, with D possibly being TRBD1 or TRBD2 (5 bases each). This CDR3 spans 15 amino acids.

The chain couples TRBV7-8 to TRBJ2-1, with D unresolved. The germline V gene encodes CDR1 SGHVS and CDR2 FQNEAQ. CDR3 size: 16 residues. Deletions cut 5 bases from V and 4 bases from J, with 18 bases between. The CDR3: CASSHRPENPYNEQFF. For the CDR3, the DNA is TGTGCCAGCAGCCATAGGCCGGAAAACCCTTACAATGAGCAGTTCTTC.

This clonotype has a count of ten or more. This rearrangement joins TRBV28 to TRBJ2-1, with 7 bases aligning to TRBD2. The CDR3 consists of 13 residues. Germline CDR1 is MDHEN and CDR2 is SYDVKM. The trim removed 7 bases at V and 7 bases at J, leaving 7 bases unmatched. The chain's CDR3 is CASTMGGVNEQFF. DNA for the CDR3: TGTGCCAGCACCATGGGGGGGGTTAATGAGCAGTTCTTC.

This clonotype was recorded a few times. The V and J genes are TRBV5-8 and TRBJ2-7; D is undetermined. The CDR3 runs 13 residues. The V end lost 4 bases, the J end lost 2 bases, and 10 bases lay between the germline ends. The V gene's germline CDR1 is SGHTS and CDR2 YDEGEE. In DNA, the CDR3 is TGTGCCAGCAGCAATGTTCTGCCCTACGAGCAGTACTTC. This codes for CASSNVLPYEQYF. Drawing the rest from reference TRBV5-8 and TRBJ2-7, the complete variable domain is EAGVTQSPTHLIKTRGQQATLRCSPISGHTSVYWYQQALGLGLQFLLWYDEGEERNRGNFPPRFSGRQFPNYSSELNVNALELEDSALYLCASSNVLPYEQYFGPGTRLTVT.

This chain links TRBV5-1 with TRBJ2-3; D is possibly TRBD1 (6 bases). In germline, CDR1 is SGHRS, CDR2 YFSETQ. Trimming cost V 5 bases and J 3 bases, with 13 bases left between them. The CDR3 length is 14 residues. The CDR3 is CASRMDRGTDTQYF. The CDR3 DNA reads TGCGCCAGCAGAATGGATAGGGGGACAGATACGCAGTATTTT.

This clonotype was counted ten times or more. The chain links TRBV4-3 to TRBJ1-6, with a weak D call TRBD1 (6 bases). Germline assignment: CDR1 LGHNA and CDR2 YSLEER. The CDR3 runs 15 residues. V was trimmed by 0 bases and J by 8 bases, leaving 11 bases between them. CDR3 bases: TGCGCCAGCAGCCAAGATACAGGGAGGGATTCACCCCTCCACTTT. It is translated as CASSQDTGRDSPLHF.

This clonotype was counted at least ten times. The chain has TRBV12-3 or TRBV12-4 and TRBJ1-2; 10 bases align to TRBD1. J gave up 4 bases and V 4 bases, and 9 bases lay outside the gene matches. This CDR3 contains 16 residues. CDR3 nucleotide sequence: TGTGCCAGCAGTTCACAACCGGGACAGGGGACCTATGGCTACACCTTC. This translates into CASSSQPGQGTYGYTF.

This clonotype turned up a few times. The CDR3 is CASSLGQGTGNEQYF. CDR3 nucleotides: TGCGCCAGCAGCTTGGGACAGGGTACTGGGAACGAGCAGTACTTC. The chain uses TRBV5-1 and TRBJ2-7, with 7 bases that match TRBD1. The CDR3 covers 15 residues. V trimming: 0 bases; J trimming: 5 bases; junction bases outside the gene matches: 8. Looked up from germline, CDR1 is SGHRS and CDR2 is YFSETQ.

This clonotype was picked up a small number of times. This chain connects TRBV5-8 to TRBJ2-5; no reliable D call. The CDR3 extends over 8 amino acids. Germline V gene sequence: CDR1 SGHTS, CDR2 YDEGEE. V was cut by 5 bases and J by 12 bases, with 5 bases left in between. In DNA, the CDR3 is TGTGCCAGCAGTCGAGAGTACTTC. Residues: CASSREYF.

V usage is TRBV20-1 and J usage is TRBJ1-1, with a weak D call TRBD1 (5 bases). The germline CDR1 and CDR2 sequences are DFQATT and SNEGSKA (reference sequence). CDR3 length: 13 residues. The CDR3 DNA reads as TGCAGCAGATACAGGTCGGCGAACACTGAAGCTTTCTTT. Translating it yields CSRYRSANTEAFF.

The gene calls are TRBV20-1 and TRBJ2-7; the D gene is possibly TRBD2 (6 bases). V was shortened by 1 base and J by 9 bases, with 19 bases between the two germline ends. Germline CDR1 reads DFQATT; CDR2 reads SNEGSKA (reference sequence). The CDR3 extends over 14 amino acids. DNA of the CDR3: TGCAGTGCTAGAGGGCTAGCGACTTATCCAGTGCAGTACTTC. Its translation: CSARGLATYPVQYF.

The table lists this clonotype with a few counts. The chain is built from TRBV7-2 and TRBJ2-3; a weak D match, TRBD1 (6 bases). Deletions cut 2 bases from V and 4 bases from J, with 19 bases between. This CDR3 contains 17 residues. Germline V gene lookup returns CDR1 SGHTA and CDR2 FQGNSA. CDR3 sequence reads: CASSLIQGLSLSDTQYF. The DNA for the CDR3 is TGTGCCAGCAGCTTAATACAGGGATTGAGTCTTTCAGATACGCAGTATTTT.

The V call is TRBV29-1, the J call TRBJ2-2; TRBD1 matches at 10 bases. After removal of 7 bases from V and 4 bases from J, the junction contained 0 bases not matched to a gene. The CDR3 spans 12 residues. Germline V gene lookup returns CDR1 SQVTM and CDR2 ANQGSEA. CDR3 sequence reads: CSGDRGTGELFF. The DNA of the CDR3 is TGCAGCGGGGACAGGGGCACCGGGGAGCTGTTTTTT.